These 14 T cell receptor beta chains came from one sample sequenced in a study of vaccination and CD4 T cells after COVID-19. The antigens of these receptors remain unknown. Treatment in this sample: roughly ten-day PBMC culture with coronavirus spike peptide pools or control peptides (ViraFEST assay). Researchers used the Oncomine TCR Beta short-read assay to sequence DNA from cultured CD4+ T cells. TCRdb redid the calling of the PCR reads with MiXCR, one entry per CDR3 protein. The table shows 13,000 to 15,000 distinct CDR3 sequences, with roughly 60% occurring only once. Sequenced material: CD4+ T cells from blood, cultured in vitro. These receptor sequences come from a human donor who had recovered from COVID-19.

This chain connects TRBV20-1 to TRBJ2-5, with 9 bases identical to TRBD1. Germline CDR1 DFQATT, CDR2 SNEGSKA (reference sequence). The CDR3 has 15 residues. Unmatched junction bases numbered 6, after V lost 4 bases and J lost 0 bases. CDR3 amino acids: CSATGTGYNQETQYF. CDR3 DNA sequence: TGCAGTGCTACCGGGACAGGGTACAACCAAGAGACCCAGTACTTC.

A few counts support this clonotype. The gene calls are TRBV7-7 and TRBJ2-2, with D perhaps matching TRBD2 (5 bases). Germline-derived CDR1 and CDR2 are SSHAT and FNYEAQ (reference sequence). V was trimmed by 4 bases and J by 3 bases, leaving 12 bases between them. The length of the CDR3 is 15 residues. Here the CDR3 DNA reads TGTGCCAGCAGCTGGGGAGTCGGCGACACCGGGGAGCTGTTTTTT. It yields the protein CASSWGVGDTGELFF.

The rearrangement joins TRBV18 to TRBJ2-3, with TRBD2 matching over 13 bases. The ends lost 0 bases at V and 9 bases at J; junction bases unmatched: 6. The CDR3 has 16 residues. The V gene's germline CDR1 is KGHSH and CDR2 LQKENI. CDR3: CASSPPRTSGSGTQYF. CDR3 sequence (DNA): TGTGCCAGCTCACCACCGAGGACTAGCGGGAGCGGGACGCAGTATTTT.

DNA of the CDR3: TGTGCCAGCAGGAGCTACTTCACAGGGGCGAACACTGAAGCTTTCTTT. Encoded protein: CASRSYFTGANTEAFF. This rearrangement joins TRBV6-1 to TRBJ1-1, with 7 bases identical to TRBD1. In germline, CDR1 is MNHNS, CDR2 SASEGT. This CDR3 comprises 16 residues. The trim removed 6 bases at V and 1 base at J, leaving 11 bases unmatched.

Only a few counts were recorded for this clonotype. V gene TRBV11-2 combines with J gene TRBJ2-7, with 12 bases identical to TRBD2. Trimming removed 7 bases from V and 5 bases from J; junction bases left unmatched: 30. CDR1 SGHAT and CDR2 FQNNGV come from the germline V gene. The CDR3 runs 22 residues. The DNA for the CDR3 is TGTGCCAGCACCGACAGGAGGTTACGTGGACTAGCGGGAAAGGGATCACCCCACGAGCAGTACTTC. It is translated as CASTDRRLRGLAGKGSPHEQYF. Drawing the rest from reference TRBV11-2 and TRBJ2-7, the complete variable domain is EAGVAQSPRYKIIEKRQSVAFWCNPISGHATLYWYQQILGQGPKLLIQFQNNGVVDDSQLPKDRFSAERLKGVDSTLKIQPAKLEDSAVYLCASTDRRLRGLAGKGSPHEQYFGPGTRLTVT.

As concerns this clonotype: Since the CDR3 does not end with the conserved phenylalanine or tryptophan, this likely comes from a read error. The chain is built from TRBV10-3 and TRBJ2-1; TRBD1 matches 10 bases. CDR3 length: 14 residues. In germline, CDR1 is ENHRY, CDR2 SYGVKD. Here the CDR3 DNA reads TGTGCCATCAGTGGACAGGGGGCCTACAACGAGCAGTTCTAC. It encodes CAISGQGAYNEQFY.

This chain uses TRBV20-1 with TRBJ2-7, with D perhaps matching TRBD1 or TRBD2 (5 bases each). The CDR3 is 13 amino acids. The V gene lost 3 bases and the J gene lost 6 bases, with 15 bases spanning the gap. Germline V gene data show CDR1 as DFQATT and CDR2 as SNEGSKA (reference sequence). The CDR3, as DNA: TGCAGTGCTAGTTTAACGGGGACCGCCGAGCAGTACTTC. Protein: CSASLTGTAEQYF.

The chain combines TRBV20-1 with TRBJ2-1, with TRBD2 matching over 8 bases. With 6 bases clipped from V and 6 bases from J, the junction kept 4 bases outside the gene matches. The CDR3 has 12 amino acids. The germline gives CDR1 DFQATT, CDR2 SNEGSKA (reference sequence). CDR3 sequence: CSATTSGNEQFF. For the CDR3, the DNA is TGCAGTGCCACCACTAGCGGCAATGAGCAGTTCTTC.

The chain employs TRBV18 and TRBJ1-4; maybe TRBD1 (5 bases). The CDR3 consists of 14 residues. Germline V gives CDR1 KGHSH, CDR2 LQKENI. The germline V and J ends were trimmed by 3 bases and 5 bases, with 10 bases remaining between them. As DNA, the CDR3 is TGTGCCAGCTCACCTTCGCAGGGAAATGAAAAACTGTTTTTT. Translating gives CASSPSQGNEKLFF.

The rearrangement links TRBV2 to TRBJ1-2; TRBD1 aligns across 7 bases. The V gene's germline CDR1 is SNHLY and CDR2 FYNNEI. The CDR3 is 13 residues long. The V and J ends lost 3 bases and 4 bases, in that order; junction bases with no gene match: 2. CDR3 in amino acids: CASSETGTYGYTF. The CDR3 DNA reads TGTGCCAGCAGTGAGACAGGGACCTATGGCTACACCTTC. The whole variable domain, filled in from reference TRBV2 and TRBJ1-2, reads EPEVTQTPSHQVTQMGQEVILRCVPISNHLYFYWYRQILGQKVEFLVSFYNNEISEKSEIFDDQFSVERPDGSNFTLKIRSTKLEDSAMYFCASSETGTYGYTFGSGTRLTVV.

The chain joins TRBV5-4 to TRBJ2-1; 8 bases fit TRBD1. CDR3 length: 16 amino acids. Germline trimming cut 1 base from V and 0 bases from J; bases unmatched to any gene: 3. Germline V lookup: CDR1 SGHNT, CDR2 YYREEE (reference sequence). DNA for the CDR3: TGTGCCAGCAGCTTGCAGGGGGCGAGCTCCTACAATGAGCAGTTCTTC. Protein product: CASSLQGASSYNEQFF.

Turning to this clonotype: At one boundary the junction diverges from the germline segment, which might be a read error. V and J are TRBV7-6 and TRBJ1-1, with a possible D match to TRBD1 (6 bases). The germline CDR1 and CDR2 sequences are SGHVS and FNYEAQ. The CDR3 runs 13 residues. For the CDR3, the DNA is TGTGCCAGCACCTTACAGGGGAACACTGAAGCTTTCTTT. This encodes CASTLQGNTEAFF.

The chain carries TRBV5-6 and TRBJ2-7, with D maybe TRBD2 (5 bases). Germline assignment: CDR1 SGHDT and CDR2 YYEEEE. This CDR3 contains 13 residues. The V and J ends lost 0 bases and 6 bases respectively, with 10 bases between them. Here the CDR3 DNA reads TGTGCCAGCAGCTTGGCTAGCAATTTCGAGCAGTACTTC. Protein product: CASSLASNFEQYF.

This clonotype was recorded a few times. The chain employs TRBV20-1 and TRBJ2-3; TRBD2 agrees at 7 bases. This CDR3 contains 15 residues. Germline-derived CDR1 and CDR2 are DFQATT and SNEGSKA (reference sequence). Trimming removed 5 bases from V and 0 bases from J; junction bases left unmatched: 8. Written as DNA, the CDR3 is TGCAGTGCTCGCGAAGGGACTACTAGCACAGATACGCAGTATTTT. Translation gives CSAREGTTSTDTQYF.